These T cell receptor beta chains were read from a single sample in a study of OX40 agonist ivuxolimab in advanced cancers. Sequenced by immunoSEQ multiplex PCR; TCRdb stores in-frame clones only, minus some. The sample comprises about 90,000 clones, more than 80% of which are singletons, and 1.5% to 2% rests with the top ten. The material sequenced was CD4+ or CD8+ T cells sorted from blood, taken in a trial of the OX40 agonist ivuxolimab. The source of these receptors is an adult with an advanced solid tumor such as melanoma, head and neck, liver or kidney cancer. CDR3s include the opening cysteine and the closing phenylalanine or tryptophan. D genes are given only for firm matches. Clone size, where shown, is once, few, many, or a class for clones that have expanded.

v_gene,abundance,d_gene,len,j_gene,CDR3nt,CDR3aa
TRBV19,.,TRBD1,14,TRBJ2-2,TGTGCCACGGGCACAGGGGGCCCGGCCGGGGAGCTGTTTTTT,CATGTGGPAGELFF
TRBV2,.,.,14,TRBJ2-3,TGTGCCAGCAGTGCTCGTGGGGCGGCAGATACGCAGTATTTT,CASSARGAADTQYF
TRBV4-2,.,TRBD2,14,TRBJ2-3,TGTGCCAGCAGTCGGACTAGCAGCACAGATACGCAGTATTTT,CASSRTSSTDTQYF
TRBV5-8,.,TRBD2,16,TRBJ2-5,TGTGCCAGCAGCTTGTCCCTGCATAGCGGGGGAGAGACCCAGTACTTC,CASSLSLHSGGETQYF
TRBV2,once,.,13,TRBJ2-5,TGTGCCAGCAGTGCGGGCAGTTTGGAGACCCAGTACTTC,CASSAGSLETQYF
TRBV18,.,.,15,TRBJ2-6,TGTGCCAGCTCCCCCTTAGACGCTGGGGCCAACGTCCTGACTTTC,CASSPLDAGANVLTF
TRBV7-8,.,TRBD1,17,TRBJ1-1,TGTGCCAGCAGCTTAGTCGGCGACAGGGGGTGGAGGACTGAAGCTTTCTTT,CASSLVGDRGWRTEAFF
TRBV7-9,few,TRBD2,19,TRBJ2-1,TGTGCCAGCAGCCCGCAAGGGGGACTAGTAAGGCAAGGAGACAATGAGCAGTTCTTC,CASSPQGGLVRQGDNEQFF
TRBV5-1,.,.,15,TRBJ1-4,TGCGCCAGCAGCCCCCTCGGGGGGGGGTTTGAAAAACTGTTTTTT,CASSPLGGGFEKLFF
TRBV7-2,.,.,16,TRBJ1-3,TGTGCCAGCAGCCTAGGGCCGCGGCGATCTGGAAACACCATATATTTT,CASSLGPRRSGNTIYF
TRBV6-1,.,TRBD2,15,TRBJ2-3,TGTGCCAGCAGCGCCCTAGCGGTCAGCACAGATACGCAGTATTTT,CASSALAVSTDTQYF
TRBV19,once,.,14,TRBJ2-1,TGTGCCACAAAGCGGTCAGGCTCCTACAATGAGCAGTTCTTC,CATKRSGSYNEQFF
TRBV28,once,.,13,TRBJ1-2,TGTGCCAGCAGTCCCACCCGGAGCTATGGCTACACCTTC,CASSPTRSYGYTF
TRBV11-2,.,.,14,TRBJ2-5,TGTGCCAGCAGGTACCCACAGGAGGGGGAGACCCAGTACTTC,CASRYPQEGETQYF
TRBV28,.,.,14,TRBJ2-3,TGTGCCGGGTTAACGCTCCCGAGCACAGATACGCAGTATTTT,CAGLTLPSTDTQYF
TRBV5-4,.,.,16,TRBJ1-1,TGTGCCAGCAGCTTGGAAACCGGGACACTGAACACTGAAGCTTTCTTT,CASSLETGTLNTEAFF
TRBV28,.,TRBD1,16,TRBJ2-5,TGTGCCAGCAGTTTTCCCGGGACAGGGGCCCCGGGGACCCAGTACTTC,CASSFPGTGAPGTQYF
TRBV2,.,.,13,TRBJ1-5,TGTGCCAGCAGTGAGACACCTCTGGGGGCCCAGCATTTT,CASSETPLGAQHF
TRBV7-2,.,TRBD1,16,TRBJ2-3,TGTGCCAGCAGCGCCCCCGGGACAGGGGTGGCAGATACGCAGTATTTT,CASSAPGTGVADTQYF
TRBV10-3,.,.,14,TRBJ2-3,TGTGCCATCAGCGGAGGGGCTTTGACAGATACGCAGTATTTT,CAISGGALTDTQYF
TRBV11-3,.,.,17,TRBJ2-3,TGTGCCAGCAGCTTTTTGACGGGGGAGACTAGCACAGATACGCAGTATTTT,CASSFLTGETSTDTQYF
TRBV18,.,TRBD1,14,TRBJ2-7,TGTGCCAGCTCACCGCCGGGACAGGGCGGCGAGCAGTACTTC,CASSPPGQGGEQYF
TRBV5-4,.,.,14,TRBJ1-5,TGTGCCAGCAGCTTGGCTGGGACCAATCAGCCCCAGCATTTT,CASSLAGTNQPQHF
TRBV6-1,few,.,14,TRBJ1-2,TGTGCCAGCAGTGAACAGGACAGAAACTATGGCTACACCTTC,CASSEQDRNYGYTF
TRBV11-2,.,TRBD2,14,TRBJ2-1,TGTGCCAGCAGCTTAGTAGCGGGAGGCCATGAGCAGTTCTTC,CASSLVAGGHEQFF
TRBV2,.,.,13,TRBJ1-2,TGTGCCAGCAGTGAATCGGGGCGCCGGGGCTACACCTTC,CASSESGRRGYTF
TRBV28,once,.,13,TRBJ1-1,TGTGCCAGCAGTTTTCTGAGACGCACTGAAGCTTTCTTT,CASSFLRRTEAFF
TRBV28,.,TRBD1,14,TRBJ1-6,TGTGCCAGCAGAAACAGGGGGTATGATTCACCCCTCCACTTT,CASRNRGYDSPLHF
TRBV28,.,TRBD2,15,TRBJ2-3,TGTGCCAGCAGTCATACTAGCGGGAGTGTAGATACGCAGTATTTT,CASSHTSGSVDTQYF
TRBV9,.,.,15,TRBJ2-2,TGTGCCAGCAGCGTAGGATCTGGGAACACCGGGGAGCTGTTTTTT,CASSVGSGNTGELFF
TRBV29-1,.,TRBD1,12,TRBJ2-7,TGCAGCGTCAGACAGGGGGCCCACGAGCAGTACTTC,CSVRQGAHEQYF
TRBV30,.,TRBD2,14,TRBJ2-5,TGTGCCTGGAGAACAGCGGGAGGCCAAGAGACCCAGTACTTC,CAWRTAGGQETQYF
TRBV2,.,TRBD1,15,TRBJ1-1,TGTGCCAGCAGTGCAACCGGGACAGGGGGCACTGAAGCTTTCTTT,CASSATGTGGTEAFF
TRBV7-2,.,.,12,TRBJ2-7,TGTGCCAGCAGCCAAGCCGTGGGGTGGCAGTACTTC,CASSQAVGWQYF
TRBV6-6,.,.,14,TRBJ1-1,TGTGCCAGCAGTTACTCTGAAGTGGGGGCTGAAGCTTTCTTT,CASSYSEVGAEAFF
TRBV5-1,.,TRBD2,14,TRBJ2-5,TGCGCCAGCAGCTTGGCGAGCGGGGGGGAGACCCAGTACTTC,CASSLASGGETQYF
TRBV11-2,.,.,18,TRBJ2-1,TGTGCCAGCAGCCCCCCCGTTGGAGGGAGAAGTCCCTACAATGAGCAGTTCTTC,CASSPPVGGRSPYNEQFF
TRBV7-3,.,.,14,TRBJ2-2,TGTGCCAGCAGCTTGAGGGTAACAACCGGGGAGCTGTTTTTT,CASSLRVTTGELFF
TRBV10-2,once,.,12,TRBJ2-7,TGCGCCAGCAGTGAAGGGGGCTACGAGCAGTACTTC,CASSEGGYEQYF
TRBV5-1,.,TRBD2,15,TRBJ2-5,TGCGCCAGCAGCTTGGAAGGGGCGGGGGGAGAGACCCAGTACTTC,CASSLEGAGGETQYF
TRBV10-1,.,.,15,TRBJ2-3,TGCGCCAGCAGTGAGTCGGTTAGCCACACAGATACGCAGTATTTT,CASSESVSHTDTQYF
TRBV30,.,.,13,TRBJ1-5,TGTGCCTGGACGGGAAGGCCGAATCAGCCCCAGCATTTT,CAWTGRPNQPQHF
TRBV30,.,.,14,TRBJ1-5,TGTGCCTGGAGTCGGGGACAAAACAATCAGCCCCAGCATTTT,CAWSRGQNNQPQHF
TRBV11-2,once,.,13,TRBJ2-5,TGTGCCAGCAGCTTAGAGCCCCAAGAGACCCAGTACTTC,CASSLEPQETQYF
TRBV28,.,TRBD1,14,TRBJ1-2,TGTGCCAGCAGGCGGGACAGGGTGGGGTATGGCTACACCTTC,CASRRDRVGYGYTF
TRBV4-2,.,.,15,TRBJ1-1,TGTGCCAGCAGCCAAGGGGGGGCTTTGAACACTGAAGCTTTCTTT,CASSQGGALNTEAFF
TRBV5-1,once,.,14,TRBJ1-3,TGCGCCAGCTCCCTAGGGACGGGGGGAAACACCATATATTTT,CASSLGTGGNTIYF
TRBV10-2,.,TRBD1,15,TRBJ1-1,TGCGCCAGCATAATCGGGACAGGCACGAACACTGAAGCTTTCTTT,CASIIGTGTNTEAFF
TRBV27,.,.,15,TRBJ2-3,TGTGCCAGCCGACGAAGTACGCCTCGCACAGATACGCAGTATTTT,CASRRSTPRTDTQYF
TRBV5-1,.,.,15,TRBJ2-1,TGCGCCAGCAGCCCCGAGGGGACCCCCACCGGTGAGCAGTTCTTC,CASSPEGTPTGEQFF
TRBV6-6,.,.,15,TRBJ2-2,TGTGCCAGCAGCCCACAACAGGGTTATACCGGGGAGCTGTTTTTT,CASSPQQGYTGELFF
TRBV10-3,.,.,15,TRBJ2-3,TGTGCCACCACCTTTCAAGGGGCCTACACAGATACGCAGTATTTT,CATTFQGAYTDTQYF
TRBV7-9,few,.,13,TRBJ1-3,TGTGCCAGCAGCCCAGGGGTTGGAAACACCATATATTTT,CASSPGVGNTIYF
TRBV7-9,.,.,15,TRBJ1-4,TGTGCCAGCAGCTTAGCGGCGACATCGAAAGAAAAACTGTTTTTT,CASSLAATSKEKLFF
TRBV28,.,.,13,TRBJ1-5,TGTGCCAGCAGAAAGACAGTCGATCAGCCCCAGCATTTT,CASRKTVDQPQHF
TRBV7-2,.,.,14,TRBJ2-5,TGTGCCAGCAGCTTAGCATCACTTAAAGAGACCCAGTACTTC,CASSLASLKETQYF
TRBV5-4,.,.,13,TRBJ1-2,TGTGCCAGCAGCTTTAGGGAAAACTATGGCTACACCTTC,CASSFRENYGYTF
TRBV7-9,.,TRBD2,18,TRBJ2-3,TGTGCCAGCAGCTTAGTGAGTTACAGCGGGAGGGTCACAGATACGCAGTATTTT,CASSLVSYSGRVTDTQYF
TRBV4-1,.,.,16,TRBJ2-2,TGCGCCAGCAGCCAAACCCAGGGCAGGGAAACCGGGGAGCTGTTTTTT,CASSQTQGRETGELFF
TRBV9,.,.,15,TRBJ2-7,TGTGCCAGCAGCGACTTACAGGGAGTAGACGACGAGCAGTACTTC,CASSDLQGVDDEQYF